This T cell receptor (beta chain) was profiled in a study of early T cells in non-severe SARS-CoV-2 infection (dated by TCRdb to about 2021). About the study as a whole: Because TCR sequencing was done on bulk RNA from unsorted whole blood, the alpha and beta chains could not be paired.

This was a case-control study nested in a cohort of healthcare workers in London, UK, who had nasopharyngeal swab PCR tests and blood samples taken every week. Between 23 and 31 March 2020, the week of the UK lockdown, healthcare workers were enrolled and then followed up weekly for as long as 16 weeks. Concerning this clonotype itself: Its recognized antigen is unknown. No quality values exist for individual bases; no much larger clone is one base distant.

Study-wide conclusions, independent of this receptor: Matching against VDJdb was skewed toward anti-spike CD8 responses, likely underestimated virus-specific expansions, and missed private and CD4 specificities.

The protocol used for the library was 5' RACE. TCRdb lists the instrument as NextSeq 500. Unique molecular identifiers were attached to individual cDNA molecules in the TCR library protocol so that sequencing error and PCR bias could be corrected. Both TCR alpha and beta chains were sequenced, and tight co-correlation was observed between alpha and beta sequence abundances in each sample. As for the authors' bioinformatics: Decombinator V4 was used to perform V gene, J gene and CDR3 annotation of TCR sequences. TCRs were defined as expanded if a significant change between any two time points was detected under a Poisson model with p below 0.0001. Abundances of TCRs were expressed as counts per million after normalisation to the total number of TCRs sequenced in each sample. TRAV1-2 paired with TRAJ12, TRAJ20 or TRAJ33 defined MAIT TCRs, while TRAV10 paired with TRAJ18 defined iNKT TCRs. VDJdb, accessed on 1 November 2021, was searched for TCRs annotated for CMV, EBV and SARS-CoV-2, and TCRs annotated for more than one antigen were excluded. TCRdb applied fastp at Q25 and MiXCR to the public reads, then kept only in-frame beta chains. Under each unique CDR3 protein, matching rows form one entry showing the most common genes and DNA. What appears here as the V and J calls and clone size reflects TCRdb's work, not the paper's. The table for this sample lists about 62,000 distinct CDR3 sequences; 7.5% to 10% of them were counted only once. The top ten hold 1.2% of the sample.

In the germline V gene (reference sequence), CDR1 corresponds to SEHNR and CDR2 to FQNEAQ. Here V drops 1 base and J drops 4 bases, and the junction holds 9 bases not matched to any gene. Inclusive of the bounding cysteine and phenylalanine, the CDR3 is 17 residues long. CDR3 DNA is the only sequence kept; it has 51 bases, read in frame from the first base. The sequenced sample was whole blood. This clonotype was sampled from an adult who was a healthcare worker with PCR-confirmed SARS-CoV-2 infection or an uninfected control (not recorded which). This receptor chain uses TRBV7-9 and TRBJ1-5, with 8 central nucleotides matching TRBD1. For the CDR3, the sequence is CASSLETAGQVNQPQHF. The DNA reads TGTGCCAGCAGCTTAGAAACCGCGGGACAGGTAAATCAGCCCCAGCATTTT.